This is a list of T cell receptor beta chains from one sample in a study of T cells in tuberculosis. The assay was immunoSEQ multiplex PCR, and TCRdb's table has in-frame clones only and misses some. The table has under 45,000 clones, approximately 90% seen once. The sample in question was PBMCs, obtained at tuberculosis diagnosis. These TCRs come from an adult with tuberculosis. Both conserved end residues are part of each CDR3. Each record gives: clone size, V gene, D gene, J gene, CDR3 protein, CDR3 DNA. D genes are given only for firm matches. Clone size is stated in some rows and not others, as once, few, many or a class when expanded.

abundance: .; v_gene: TRBV11-2; d_gene: .; j_gene: TRBJ1-4; CDR3aa: CASSLAPRFNEKLFF; CDR3nt: TGTGCCAGCAGCTTAGCTCCCCGTTTTAATGAAAAACTGTTTTTT
abundance: once; v_gene: TRBV7-2; d_gene: TRBD1; j_gene: TRBJ1-4; CDR3aa: CASSRTGGATNEKLFF; CDR3nt: TGTGCCAGCAGCCGGACAGGGGGTGCAACTAATGAAAAACTGTTTTTT
abundance: .; v_gene: TRBV10-3; d_gene: .; j_gene: TRBJ2-7; CDR3aa: CAISGTDHSYEQYF; CDR3nt: TGTGCCATCAGTGGGACAGACCACTCCTACGAGCAGTACTTC
abundance: .; v_gene: TRBV19; d_gene: TRBD1; j_gene: TRBJ2-7; CDR3aa: CASRQSGTAYEQYF; CDR3nt: TGTGCCAGTAGGCAATCCGGGACAGCCTACGAGCAGTACTTC
abundance: once; v_gene: TRBV13; d_gene: TRBD2; j_gene: TRBJ2-1; CDR3aa: CASSLQAGIGNEQFF; CDR3nt: TGTGCCAGCAGCTTACAAGCGGGGATTGGTAATGAGCAGTTCTTC
abundance: .; v_gene: TRBV2; d_gene: TRBD2; j_gene: TRBJ2-7; CDR3aa: CASSDGAGGDYEQYF; CDR3nt: TGTGCCAGCAGTGATGGGGCGGGGGGCGACTACGAGCAGTACTTC
abundance: .; v_gene: TRBV5-4; d_gene: .; j_gene: TRBJ1-1; CDR3aa: CASSLGDQGGTEAFF; CDR3nt: TGTGCCAGCAGCCTGGGAGATCAGGGCGGCACTGAAGCTTTCTTT
abundance: .; v_gene: TRBV25-1; d_gene: TRBD2; j_gene: TRBJ2-7; CDR3aa: CASSESAGRAYEQYF; CDR3nt: TGTGCCAGCAGTGAATCAGCGGGGCGTGCCTACGAGCAGTACTTC
abundance: .; v_gene: TRBV14; d_gene: .; j_gene: TRBJ2-3; CDR3aa: CATSPGGHTQYF; CDR3nt: TGTGCCACCTCTCCCGGGGGGCATACGCAGTATTTT
abundance: once; v_gene: TRBV11-2; d_gene: .; j_gene: TRBJ2-3; CDR3aa: CASSPGGDTQYF; CDR3nt: TGTGCCAGCAGCCCCGGAGGAGATACGCAGTATTTT
abundance: .; v_gene: TRBV2; d_gene: .; j_gene: TRBJ1-1; CDR3aa: CASSGSWVGGEAFF; CDR3nt: TGTGCCAGCAGTGGAAGTTGGGTCGGGGGTGAAGCTTTCTTT
abundance: .; v_gene: TRBV27; d_gene: TRBD1; j_gene: TRBJ1-2; CDR3aa: CASSLRTGRNYGYTF; CDR3nt: TGTGCCAGCAGTTTACGGACAGGTCGCAACTATGGCTACACCTTC
abundance: .; v_gene: TRBV19; d_gene: .; j_gene: TRBJ2-7; CDR3aa: CASSLPGGPSYEQYF; CDR3nt: TGTGCCAGTAGTCTCCCGGGGGGCCCATCCTACGAGCAGTACTTC
abundance: .; v_gene: TRBV19; d_gene: .; j_gene: TRBJ1-6; CDR3aa: CASGGTINSPLHF; CDR3nt: TGTGCCAGTGGAGGGACCATCAATTCACCCCTCCACTTT
abundance: .; v_gene: TRBV28; d_gene: .; j_gene: TRBJ1-1; CDR3aa: CASSLSGAGGTEAFF; CDR3nt: TGTGCCAGCAGTTTGTCAGGGGCAGGTGGCACTGAAGCTTTCTTT
abundance: .; v_gene: TRBV28; d_gene: .; j_gene: TRBJ1-2; CDR3aa: CASSLGAGNYGYTF; CDR3nt: TGTGCCAGCAGTTTAGGGGCAGGGAACTATGGCTACACCTTC
abundance: .; v_gene: TRBV5-5; d_gene: TRBD1; j_gene: TRBJ2-7; CDR3aa: CASSGTASYEQYF; CDR3nt: TGTGCCAGCAGCGGGACAGCCTCCTACGAGCAGTACTTC
abundance: .; v_gene: TRBV29-1; d_gene: TRBD1; j_gene: TRBJ2-7; CDR3aa: CSVEGQGLHEQYF; CDR3nt: TGCAGCGTTGAGGGACAGGGGTTACACGAGCAGTACTTC